The clone carrying this T cell receptor beta chain was observed at least ten times. Trimming removed 6 bases from V and 2 bases from J; junction bases left unmatched: 3. This CDR3 is 15 amino acids long. Germline V gives CDR1 MNHNS, CDR2 SASEGT. This record belongs to a study of T-cell reconstitution after alpha-beta-depleted transplantation in children. The TCRbeta library incorporated unique molecular identifiers. Each CDR3 protein gets one entry after TCRdb re-called the PCR reads with MiXCR. Of some 550,000 distinct CDR3 sequences in the sample, about 18% were seen once. The clonotype originates from a human donor who donated a stem cell graft to a child with acute lymphoblastic leukemia. The specimen was PBMCs from the stem cell graft donor, collected from the stem cell graft. J is TRBJ2-1 and V is TRBV6-1; 11 bases fit TRBD2. The CDR3: CASRVAGGPYNEQFF. CDR3 DNA sequence: TGTGCCAGCAGGGTAGCGGGAGGGCCCTACAATGAGCAGTTCTTC.